This TCR beta chain comes out of a study of blood T cell repertoires in COVID-19. CDR1 is SGDLS, CDR2 YYNGEE, per germline. The J segment lost 1 base and the V segment lost 6 bases, leaving 8 bases of the junction unmatched. The CDR3 is 15 residues long. Repertoires were generated with immunoSEQ multiplex PCR, while TCRdb's copy carries only in-frame clones and drops some. The table has over 45,000 clones, around 81% seen once. The sequencing sample was made of peripheral blood. This TCR came from a woman over 75 with active or convalescent COVID-19. The chain couples TRBV9 to TRBJ2-5, with TRBD1 identical over 8 bases. The CDR3 DNA reads as TGTGCCAGCACGGCGCATGGACAGGGCCAAGAGACCCAGTACTTC. Encoded protein: CASTAHGQGQETQYF.